The rows below give T cell receptor beta chains drawn from one sample of a study of metastatic and nonmetastatic thyroid tumors. MiXCR re-clonotyped the PCR reads for TCRdb. The table lists 15,000 to 20,000 clones, about 32% of them singletons. The sequencing input was tumor tissue. These receptors originate from a male donor with papillary thyroid cancer or a benign thyroid nodule (not recorded which). Some clones in this sample may be carry-over from other donors' samples. Both conserved end residues are part of each CDR3. A D gene is named only where the DNA matches it firmly. Where a row states a size, it is once, few, many or the class of an expanded clone; other rows omit it.

size | J | D | V | CDR3 | DNA
- | TRBJ2-5 | TRBD2 | TRBV4-2 | CASSQVPSGRGETQYF | TGTGCCAGCAGCCAAGTCCCTAGCGGGAGAGGAGAGACCCAGTACTTC
few | TRBJ2-7 | TRBD2 | TRBV6-1 | CASSQEIAGEQYF | TGTGCCAGCAGTCAGGAAATAGCGGGAGAGCAGTACTTC
medium-sized | TRBJ2-1 | TRBD2 | TRBV7-3 | CASSSRAGEVNNEQFF | TGTGCCAGCAGCTCCCGAGCGGGGGAAGTGAATAATGAGCAGTTCTTC
- | TRBJ1-5 | - | TRBV6-1 | CASKPRAAYNQPQHF | TGTGCCAGCAAGCCGAGGGCAGCCTATAATCAGCCCCAGCATTTT
few | TRBJ1-5 | - | TRBV5-1 | CASSPGGGDSNQPQHF | TGCGCCAGCAGCCCCGGGGGCGGGGATAGCAATCAGCCCCAGCATTTT
- | TRBJ1-1 | TRBD1 | TRBV6-1 | CASTGKGANTEAFF | TGTGCCAGCACCGGGAAGGGGGCAAACACTGAAGCTTTCTTT
few | TRBJ2-7 | TRBD1 | TRBV6-4 | CASSPLDRGYEQYF | TGTGCCAGCAGCCCCTTGGACAGGGGTTACGAGCAGTACTTC
few | TRBJ2-7 | - | TRBV12-3/TRBV12-4 | CASRVGTARERYF | TGTGCCAGCAGGGTTGGGACGGCTCGGGAGCGTTACTTC
few | TRBJ2-3 | - | TRBV9 | CASSASGYLGTDTQYF | TGTGCCAGCAGCGCCTCTGGGTATCTGGGTACAGATACGCAGTATTTT
- | TRBJ2-7 | - | TRBV20-1 | CSATYLLRGDEQYF | TGCAGTGCCACCTACCTCCTCCGGGGCGACGAGCAGTACTTC
many | TRBJ2-3 | TRBD1 | TRBV20-1 | CSATPRDREFSTQYF | TGCAGTGCTACACCCCGGGACAGGGAATTTTCTACGCAGTATTTT
- | TRBJ2-1 | TRBD2 | TRBV7-2 | CASSDRLAGDLNEQFF | TGTGCCAGCAGCGACCGACTAGCGGGAGATTTAAATGAGCAGTTCTTC
- | TRBJ2-1 | - | TRBV11-3 | CASSLYSQEQFF | TGTGCCAGCAGCTTATATTCACAGGAGCAGTTCTTC
large | TRBJ1-4 | TRBD1 | TRBV2 | CASRLQGNNEKLFF | TGTGCCAGCAGGTTACAGGGGAATAATGAAAAACTGTTTTTT
few | TRBJ1-1 | - | TRBV12-3/TRBV12-4 | CASSFGAKNTEAFF | TGTGCCAGCAGTTTCGGGGCCAAGAACACTGAAGCTTTCTTT
- | TRBJ1-5 | - | TRBV28 | CASSLSGGKPQHF | TGTGCCAGCAGTCTAAGCGGCGGGAAGCCCCAGCATTTT
- | TRBJ2-1 | - | TRBV20-1 | CSAEPRRSNEQFF | TGCAGTGCCGAACCGCGACGGAGCAATGAGCAGTTCTTC
- | TRBJ1-2 | TRBD1 | TRBV6-1 | CASSTTDRGGDGYTF | TGTGCCAGCAGTACCACGGACAGGGGCGGAGATGGCTACACCTTC
- | TRBJ2-7 | - | TRBV5-5 | CASSEPERSYEQYF | TGTGCCAGCAGCGAGCCTGAGCGGAGCTACGAGCAGTACTTC
many | TRBJ2-2 | TRBD2 | TRBV10-3 | CAIGAGTTNTGELFF | TGTGCCATCGGGGCCGGGACTACGAACACCGGGGAGCTGTTTTTT
many | TRBJ1-2 | - | TRBV20-1 | CSARRDSTNYGYTF | TGCAGTGCTAGACGCGACTCAACTAACTATGGCTACACCTTC
once | TRBJ1-1 | TRBD1 | TRBV30 | CAWRTGSHTEAFF | TGTGCCTGGAGGACAGGGTCACACACTGAAGCTTTCTTT
few | TRBJ1-1 | TRBD1 | TRBV6-2/TRBV6-3 | CASSYEGTAEAFF | TGTGCCAGCAGTTACGAAGGGACAGCCGAAGCTTTCTTT
- | TRBJ2-1 | TRBD2 | TRBV5-1 | CASSRPTSGRGSYNEQFF | TGCGCCAGCAGTAGGCCGACTAGCGGGAGGGGCTCATACAATGAGCAGTTCTTC
- | TRBJ2-1 | - | TRBV25-1 | CASSELLVSNEQFF | TGTGCCAGCAGTGAACTCCTAGTTAGCAATGAGCAGTTCTTC
- | TRBJ2-7 | - | TRBV12-3/TRBV12-4 | CASSSREGKEQYF | TGTGCCAGCAGTTCACGTGAGGGGAAAGAGCAGTACTTC
- | TRBJ1-2 | - | TRBV7-2 | CASSPAGARYGYTF | TGTGCCAGCAGCCCAGCGGGGGCCCGGTATGGCTACACCTTC
- | TRBJ2-2 | - | TRBV13 | CASSLGGATGTGELFF | TGTGCCAGCAGCTTAGGAGGAGCTACCGGCACCGGGGAGCTGTTTTTT
- | TRBJ2-7 | TRBD1 | TRBV30 | CAWSEDRTNEHYF | TGTGCCTGGAGTGAGGACAGGACAAACGAGCACTACTTC
once | TRBJ2-7 | - | TRBV20-1 | CSATGSLSYEQYF | TGCAGTGCAACGGGATCCCTCTCCTACGAGCAGTACTTC
few | TRBJ2-7 | TRBD1 | TRBV6-1 | CASSPRDSTYEQYF | TGTGCCAGCAGCCCAAGGGACAGTACCTACGAGCAGTACTTC
few | TRBJ2-2 | - | TRBV2 | CASSRDRSGELFF | TGTGCCAGCAGCAGAGACCGATCGGGGGAGCTGTTTTTT
- | TRBJ2-1 | - | TRBV11-2 | CASSLDLCSNEVEQFF | TGTGCCAGCAGCTTAGATCTCTGTTCCAATGAGGTAGAGCAGTTCTTC
many | TRBJ1-1 | - | TRBV5-6 | CASSLGGASTEAFF | TGTGCCAGCAGCTTGGGGGGGGCGAGCACTGAAGCTTTCTTT
- | TRBJ2-3 | - | TRBV29-1 | CSVESGESGTDTQYF | TGCAGCGTTGAGTCTGGGGAGTCAGGCACAGATACGCAGTACTTT
- | TRBJ1-1 | - | TRBV15 | CATSRDPNTEAFF | TGTGCCACCAGCAGAGATCCGAACACTGAAGCTTTCTTT
few | TRBJ1-5 | TRBD1 | TRBV6-2/TRBV6-3 | CASRGQSYSNQPQHF | TGTGCCAGCAGGGGACAGTCGTATAGCAATCAGCCCCAGCATTTT
- | TRBJ2-5 | TRBD2 | TRBV12-3/TRBV12-4 | CASSPWTSPFETQYF | TGTGCCAGCAGCCCTTGGACTAGTCCATTCGAGACCCAGTACTTC
- | TRBJ1-3 | - | TRBV10-2 | CASSDLRPGQGNTIYF | TGCGCCAGCAGTGATTTGCGACCAGGACAGGGAAACACCATATATTTT
medium-sized | TRBJ2-5 | - | TRBV4-2 | CASSQVSVGAYQETQYF | TGTGCCAGCAGCCAAGTTAGTGTGGGCGCATACCAAGAGACCCAGTACTTC
few | TRBJ2-3 | TRBD2 | TRBV27 | CASSTSGSTDTQYF | TGTGCCAGCAGCACTAGCGGGAGCACAGATACGCAGTATTTT
- | TRBJ2-5 | - | TRBV5-8 | CASSLGIGGGETQYF | TGTGCCAGCAGCTTGGGTATTGGGGGCGGGGAGACCCAGTACTTC
- | TRBJ1-5 | - | TRBV12-3/TRBV12-4 | CASSSRIRSLNQPQHF | TGTGCCAGCAGCAGCAGGATACGGAGCCTCAATCAGCCCCAGCATTTT
few | TRBJ1-2 | - | TRBV6-2/TRBV6-3 | CASRWGTTGGYTF | TGTGCCAGCAGGTGGGGTACGACGGGGGGCTACACCTTC
many | TRBJ2-1 | - | TRBV3-1 | CASSLGAMTHNEQFF | TGTGCCAGCAGCCTCGGGGCGATGACGCACAATGAGCAGTTCTTC
many | TRBJ2-5 | - | TRBV15 | CATSLASETQYF | TGTGCCACCAGCTTAGCCTCAGAGACCCAGTACTTC
- | TRBJ2-7 | TRBD1 | TRBV2 | CATRDRNSYEQYF | TGTGCCACCAGGGACAGGAACTCCTACGAGCAGTACTTC
few | TRBJ1-3 | - | TRBV2 | CARSRPVSGNTIYF | TGTGCCAGGAGCCGACCGGTCTCTGGAAACACCATATATTTT
- | TRBJ2-1 | TRBD1 | TRBV5-1 | CASSRSGGAYNEQFF | TGCGCCAGCAGCAGATCAGGGGGAGCCTACAATGAGCAGTTCTTC
- | TRBJ2-7 | - | TRBV3-1 | CASSHSLNRNYEQYF | TGTGCCAGCAGCCATAGTCTCAACAGAAACTACGAGCAGTACTTC
many | TRBJ1-4 | TRBD1 | TRBV12-3/TRBV12-4 | CASSSSAGQDGLFPAF | TGTGCCAGCAGCAGCTCGGCGGGACAGGATGGGCTATTCCCTGCTTTT
many | TRBJ1-2 | TRBD1 | TRBV27 | CASSFTGGGGYTF | TGTGCCAGCAGTTTCACAGGGGGCGGTGGCTACACCTTC
many | TRBJ2-5 | TRBD2 | TRBV2 | CASRGSGLAGAETQYF | TGTGCCAGCAGGGGATCGGGGCTAGCGGGTGCAGAGACCCAGTACTTC
- | TRBJ2-1 | - | TRBV4-2 | CASSQPTAGFYNEQFF | TGTGCCAGCAGCCAACCAACGGCGGGATTCTACAATGAGCAGTTCTTC
many | TRBJ2-3 | TRBD2 | TRBV7-8 | CASSSLGGGRVPDTQYF | TGTGCCAGCAGCTCCCTCGGGGGAGGGAGGGTCCCAGATACGCAGTATTTT
few | TRBJ1-2 | - | TRBV12-3/TRBV12-4 | CASSLAIGYGYTF | TGTGCCAGCAGTTTGGCCATAGGCTATGGCTACACCTTC